This is a list of T cell receptor beta chains from one sample in a study of cytomegalovirus exposure and HLA in healthy donors. Clones were read by immunoSEQ multiplex PCR, and TCRdb kept only the in-frame ones, dropping some. This sample has 150,000 to 200,000 clones; roughly 80% occur once, and the top ten carry over 13%. The specimen was PBMCs. The receptor set was obtained from a woman in her thirties or forties in good health and CMV-seronegative. Both conserved end residues are part of each CDR3. Fields, in order: J gene, clone size, V gene, D gene, CDR3 DNA, CDR3 protein. D genes are given only for firm matches. Expanded clones are given a class, and other clones once, few, many or no size at all.

J: TRBJ2-1; size: -; V: TRBV28; D: TRBD2; DNA: TGTGCCAGCAGACTAGCGGGGAACAATGAGCAGTTCTTC; CDR3: CASRLAGNNEQFF
J: TRBJ1-2; size: few; V: TRBV5-3; D: -; DNA: TGTGCCAGCAGCTTAGCAGGGCCAAATGGCTACACCTTC; CDR3: CASSLAGPNGYTF
J: TRBJ2-5; size: -; V: TRBV10-2; D: -; DNA: TGCGCCAGCAGTGAGGGCTTCCAAGAGACCCAGTACTTC; CDR3: CASSEGFQETQYF
J: TRBJ1-1; size: -; V: TRBV6-6; D: -; DNA: TGTGCCAGCAGTTATTTAAACACTGAAGCTTTCTTT; CDR3: CASSYLNTEAFF
J: TRBJ2-7; size: -; V: TRBV19; D: TRBD2; DNA: TGTGCCAGTAGTTGGGGAGGGTCCTACGAGCAGTACTTC; CDR3: CASSWGGSYEQYF
J: TRBJ2-7; size: -; V: TRBV6-1; D: -; DNA: TGTGCCAGCAGCGACAGACCCTACGAGCAGTACTTC; CDR3: CASSDRPYEQYF
J: TRBJ2-7; size: -; V: TRBV19; D: -; DNA: TGTGCCAGTAGTACACGGGACACCCCGCAGTACTTC; CDR3: CASSTRDTPQYF
J: TRBJ1-4; size: -; V: TRBV27; D: -; DNA: TGTGCCAGCAGTCTCCCTCCCGGGACAAGTAATGAAAAACTGTTTTTT; CDR3: CASSLPPGTSNEKLFF
J: TRBJ2-7; size: once; V: TRBV28; D: TRBD2; DNA: TGTGCCAGCAGTATCCCGTTTAGCGGGGAGCAGTACTTC; CDR3: CASSIPFSGEQYF
J: TRBJ2-2; size: -; V: TRBV5-1; D: -; DNA: TGCGCCAGCAGCTTCAGTAGGGAGCTGTTTTTT; CDR3: CASSFSRELFF
J: TRBJ1-1; size: -; V: TRBV28; D: TRBD1; DNA: TGTGCCAGCAGGGAGCACGACAGGGGTTGGACTGAAGCTTTCTTT; CDR3: CASREHDRGWTEAFF
J: TRBJ2-3; size: -; V: TRBV23-1; D: TRBD2; DNA: TGCGCCAGCAGTCAAGGACTAGCGGGGGGTCCTAGCACAGATACGCAGTATTTT; CDR3: CASSQGLAGGPSTDTQYF
J: TRBJ2-5; size: -; V: TRBV5-4; D: TRBD1; DNA: TGTGCCAGCAGTCGTAGGACAGGGAGCGAGACCCAGTACTTC; CDR3: CASSRRTGSETQYF
J: TRBJ2-5; size: -; V: TRBV4-1; D: TRBD1; DNA: TGCGCCAGCAGCTTAGAAGGGACAGCTCAAGAGACCCAGTACTTC; CDR3: CASSLEGTAQETQYF
J: TRBJ2-6; size: -; V: TRBV5-6; D: -; DNA: TGTGCCAGCAGTTTTGCTGGCTCTGGGGCCAACGGCCTGACTTTC; CDR3: CASSFAGSGANGLTF
J: TRBJ2-2; size: -; V: TRBV14; D: -; DNA: TGTGCCAGCAGTACGGGACTTACCAAGGTCGGGGAGCTGTTTTTT; CDR3: CASSTGLTKVGELFF
J: TRBJ2-3; size: -; V: TRBV11-3; D: TRBD2; DNA: TGTGCCAGCAGCCAATCGTCCAGCGGGGGCACAGATACGCAGTATTTT; CDR3: CASSQSSSGGTDTQYF
J: TRBJ2-7; size: -; V: TRBV11-2; D: -; DNA: TGTGCCAGCAGCTTAGTCCACTACGAGCAGTACTTC; CDR3: CASSLVHYEQYF
J: TRBJ2-7; size: -; V: TRBV2; D: -; DNA: TGTGCCAGCGTGAGACAAGACTCCTACGAGCAGTACTTC; CDR3: CASVRQDSYEQYF
J: TRBJ2-1; size: -; V: TRBV2; D: -; DNA: TGTGCCAGCACCATCCGGAGGGGCACCTACAATGAGCAGTTCTTC; CDR3: CASTIRRGTYNEQFF
J: TRBJ1-2; size: -; V: TRBV28; D: -; DNA: TGTGCCAGCAGTTTTGGAGGATATGGCTACACCTTC; CDR3: CASSFGGYGYTF
J: TRBJ1-1; size: -; V: TRBV4-1; D: -; DNA: TGCGCCAGCAGCCAAGCCCAACAGGGAACCAACCCCTTTATGAACACTGAAGCTTTCTTT; CDR3: CASSQAQQGTNPFMNTEAFF
J: TRBJ2-2; size: -; V: TRBV5-1; D: TRBD2; DNA: TGCGCCAGCAGCCGTTTAGCGGGGGGGAACACCGGGGAGCTGTTTTTT; CDR3: CASSRLAGGNTGELFF
J: TRBJ2-2; size: -; V: TRBV4-3; D: -; DNA: TGCGCCAGCAGCCAGGGTGGGACAAGAACCGGGGAGCTGTTTTTT; CDR3: CASSQGGTRTGELFF
J: TRBJ1-2; size: -; V: TRBV12-5; D: -; DNA: TGTGCTAGTGGTTCTCTTGGAACACACGCCCCCCAGGGACACTACACCTTC; CDR3: CASGSLGTHAPQGHYTF
J: TRBJ2-4; size: -; V: TRBV4-1; D: -; DNA: TGCGCCAGCAGCCAAGAAGGGGCACTAGCCAAAAACATTCAGTACTTC; CDR3: CASSQEGALAKNIQYF
J: TRBJ2-6; size: -; V: TRBV7-2; D: -; DNA: TGTGCCAGCAGCTTATCAATGTCTGGGGCCAACGGCCTGACTTTC; CDR3: CASSLSMSGANGLTF
J: TRBJ2-7; size: -; V: TRBV7-9; D: TRBD2; DNA: TGTTCCAGCAGCTTACGGACTAGCGGGGGAGCCTACGAGCAGTACTTC; CDR3: CSSSLRTSGGAYEQYF
J: TRBJ2-5; size: -; V: TRBV19; D: TRBD2; DNA: TGTGCCAGTAGTATAGATTTAGCGGGGGGGCAGGAGACCCAGTACTTC; CDR3: CASSIDLAGGQETQYF
J: TRBJ2-1; size: -; V: TRBV28; D: -; DNA: TGTGCCGCAGGGGCCGGTTACAATGAGCAGTTCTTC; CDR3: CAAGAGYNEQFF
J: TRBJ2-3; size: -; V: TRBV4-1; D: -; DNA: TGCGCCAGCAGCCAAATTACTAGAGCCTTTAGCACAGATACGCAGTATTTT; CDR3: CASSQITRAFSTDTQYF
J: TRBJ1-2; size: -; V: TRBV7-8; D: -; DNA: TGTGCCAGCAGCTTAGCGATTGGGGGGTACTATGGCTACACCTTC; CDR3: CASSLAIGGYYGYTF
J: TRBJ2-7; size: -; V: TRBV29-1; D: -; DNA: TGCAGCGTCGGGTCGGGGATCACCTACGAGCAGTACTTC; CDR3: CSVGSGITYEQYF
J: TRBJ1-1; size: once; V: TRBV7-8; D: -; DNA: TGTGCCAGCAGCGAAAGGGGGACGAGCACTGAAGCTTTCTTT; CDR3: CASSERGTSTEAFF
J: TRBJ2-5; size: once; V: TRBV11-3; D: -; DNA: TGTGCCAGCAGCCCGGGACTGGGCGAGACCCAGTACTTC; CDR3: CASSPGLGETQYF